A selection of T cell receptor beta chains follows, all from one sample in a study of control samples from healthy donors and cancer patients. The protocol was immunoSEQ multiplex PCR, while the TCRdb copy is restricted to in-frame clones and leaves out a portion. This repertoire shows some 82,000 clones, 87% found once; its top ten account for 15% to 25%. The specimen was blood. Receptors were obtained from a man aged 50-60 years in good health. The CDR3 runs from the conserved cysteine through the conserved F or W. A D gene is named only where the DNA matches it firmly. Expanded clones get a size class; other rows say once, few or many, or leave the size out.

DNA	CDR3	D	length	J	V	size
TGTGCCTGTCAGGGGGATAATTCACCCCTCCACTTT	CACQGDNSPLHF	TRBD1	12	TRBJ1-6	TRBV30	few
TGCGCCAGCAGCTTGGGCCACAGGGGAAGCGATCAGCCCCAGCATTTT	CASSLGHRGSDQPQHF	TRBD1	16	TRBJ1-5	TRBV5-1	.
TGTGCCAGCAGTCGCCCCCGGGACGGACTAGGAGAGACCCAGTACTTC	CASSRPRDGLGETQYF	TRBD2	16	TRBJ2-5	TRBV6-2/TRBV6-3	.
TGTGCCACAACGAGAACAGGGAGCTCTGGAAACACCATATATTTT	CATTRTGSSGNTIYF	.	15	TRBJ1-3	TRBV19	once
TGTGCCAGCAGCTTAGAGTGGGGGCCCCAGCATTTT	CASSLEWGPQHF	.	12	TRBJ1-5	TRBV7-6	.
TGTGCCAGCACCGACGGGGGACTAGCGCGCAATGAGCAGTTCTTC	CASTDGGLARNEQFF	TRBD2	15	TRBJ2-1	TRBV6-5	.
TGTGCCACCAGAAACGAGCGGGAGCCTCCCTACGAGCAGTACTTC	CATRNEREPPYEQYF	TRBD2	15	TRBJ2-7	TRBV15	.
TGTGCCAGTAGTGGGGGACGGACCTTCAATCAGCCCCAGCATTTT	CASSGGRTFNQPQHF	.	15	TRBJ1-5	TRBV19	.
TGTGCCAGCAGCTTAGTTGGGGACGTGTTCTTT	CASSLVGDVFF	.	11	TRBJ1-6	TRBV7-2	.
TGTGCCAGCAGCTTAGCGGGGGGCAGGGTGAACACTGAAGCTTTCTTT	CASSLAGGRVNTEAFF	.	16	TRBJ1-1	TRBV7-8	.
TGTGCCAGCGCCGTTGGACTAGCGGAGTTCTACGAGCAGTACTTC	CASAVGLAEFYEQYF	TRBD2	15	TRBJ2-7	TRBV19	.
TGTGCCAGCAGTCCAACTTATGGCTACACCTTC	CASSPTYGYTF	.	11	TRBJ1-2	TRBV6-5	.
TGTGCCAGCAGGACGGACGGAGGCCTTTATGGCTACACCTTC	CASRTDGGLYGYTF	.	14	TRBJ1-2	TRBV2	.
TGTGCCACCAGCAGAGATCGGGCGGACAGGGGTTGG	CATSRDRADRGW	TRBD1	12	TRBJ1-5	TRBV15	.
TGTGCCTGGAGAGAGATAAACAGGGGAGAAAAACTGTTTTTT	CAWREINRGEKLFF	TRBD1	14	TRBJ1-4	TRBV30	.
TGTGCCAGCAGCTTAGGACTTTTAGACACTGAAGCTTTCTTT	CASSLGLLDTEAFF	.	14	TRBJ1-1	TRBV13	.
TGTGCCAGCAGCCAAGACGAGGGACGGTACAATGAGCAGTTCTTC	CASSQDEGRYNEQFF	.	15	TRBJ2-1	TRBV4-2	.
TGTGCCAGCAGCCGTAGCACAGATACGCAGTATTTT	CASSRSTDTQYF	.	12	TRBJ2-3	TRBV7-3	.
TGTGCCAGCAGCCCCCCTCAGTGGGGCTCCTACAATGAGCAGTTCTTC	CASSPPQWGSYNEQFF	.	16	TRBJ2-1	TRBV5-6	.
TGTGCCAGCAGTTACCCGGGGAGCTCCTACAATGAGCAGTTCTTC	CASSYPGSSYNEQFF	.	15	TRBJ2-1	TRBV6-6	.
TGTGCCAGCAGCACTTTTGGGACTCCCCTCCACTTT	CASSTFGTPLHF	.	12	TRBJ1-6	TRBV2	.
TGTGCCAGCGGGGAGCCAGGCTACACAGATACGCAGTATTTT	CASGEPGYTDTQYF	.	14	TRBJ2-3	TRBV6-6	.
TGTGCCAGCAGCTTGGTGGCCGCACTGGCTAAAGCTTTCTTT	CASSLVAALAKAFF	.	14	TRBJ1-1	TRBV5-8	once
TGTGCCAGCAGTGAATTCAGGGGCGGGGGTGAAGCTTTCTTT	CASSEFRGGGEAFF	.	14	TRBJ1-1	TRBV2	.
TGCGCCAGCAGTTCCCCTCGGGACACTACTACTAACTATGGCTACACCTTC	CASSSPRDTTTNYGYTF	.	17	TRBJ1-2	TRBV23-1	.
TGTGCCAGCAGCTTAGTCATAGCGGGCGGGGAGCTGTTTTTT	CASSLVIAGGELFF	TRBD2	14	TRBJ2-2	TRBV11-3	.
TGCGCCAGCAGCCAAGAAACTCTGAGGGACCTCACCTCTTATGGCTACACCTTC	CASSQETLRDLTSYGYTF	.	18	TRBJ1-2	TRBV4-3	.
TGTGCCACCAGTGATTTGGCAGGGAACACCGGGGAGCTGTTTTTT	CATSDLAGNTGELFF	.	15	TRBJ2-2	TRBV24-1	few
TGCGCCAGCAGTGAGTCGCCAGCCTTGGGCTACACCTTC	CASSESPALGYTF	.	13	TRBJ1-2	TRBV10-1	once
TGTGCCAGCTCGAGATTTACAGGGGGCTTCGACACTGAAGCTTTCTTT	CASSRFTGGFDTEAFF	TRBD1	16	TRBJ1-1	TRBV18	.
TGTGCCAGCAGTTTGGGCAGGGGGTACCGGAGTGGCTACACCTTC	CASSLGRGYRSGYTF	TRBD1	15	TRBJ1-2	TRBV6-5	.
TGTGCCAGCAGGACCGGGACAGGGGGCTTCTATGGCTACACCTTC	CASRTGTGGFYGYTF	TRBD1	15	TRBJ1-2	TRBV6-5	.
TGTGCCAGCGGACCGCTAGCGGGCACAGATACGCAGTATTTT	CASGPLAGTDTQYF	TRBD2	14	TRBJ2-3	TRBV2	.